This T cell receptor beta chain is from a study of post-analysis software for immune sequencing data. In the study overall: Disease trajectories encompassed relapsing-remitting, secondary progressive and progressive-relapsing multiple sclerosis.

This CDR3 is built from 16 residues. The germline V gene encodes CDR1 LGHDT and CDR2 YNNKEL (reference sequence). Study outcomes and limitations: Same-batch preparations were strongly co-clustered by F measure. Among multiple sclerosis patients, normalized Chao1 diversity was significantly below that of controls. Higher frequency in patients than in controls was seen for five TRBV segments, with TRBV5-6, TRBV5-1 and TRBV20-1 among them.

Sequencing libraries made from TCR beta cDNA carried unique molecular identifiers. Hundreds of thousands of cDNA molecules came from around 0.96 to 9.9 million T cells. Via MiXCR, TCRdb re-called the PCR reads, giving one row per CDR3 protein. Here the sample spans more than 450,000 distinct CDR3 sequences, around 31% being singletons. The sample holds a few counts of this clonotype. Its antigen is unknown. Material: blood. The chain couples TRBV3-1 to TRBJ2-4; TRBD1 is a possible D gene (6 bases). The DNA end favors TRBJ2-5, so the J call may be wrong. This TCR was recovered from a girl between 2 and 17 years old with multiple sclerosis. The CDR3 reads CASSLGGARIQETQYF. Here the CDR3 DNA reads TGTGCCAGCAGCTTAGGGGGAGCGAGAATCCAAGAGACCCAGTACTTC.